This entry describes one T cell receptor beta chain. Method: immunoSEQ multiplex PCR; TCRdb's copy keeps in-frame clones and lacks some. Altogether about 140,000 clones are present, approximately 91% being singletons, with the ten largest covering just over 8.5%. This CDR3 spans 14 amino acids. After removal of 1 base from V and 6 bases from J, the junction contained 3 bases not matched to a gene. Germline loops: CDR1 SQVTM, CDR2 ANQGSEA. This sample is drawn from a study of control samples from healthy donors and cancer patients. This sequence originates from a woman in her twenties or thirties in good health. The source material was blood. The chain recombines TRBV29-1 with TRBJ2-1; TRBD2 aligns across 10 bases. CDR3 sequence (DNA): TGCAGCGTTGAAGGGACTAGCGGAGCCAATGAGCAGTTCTTC. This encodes CSVEGTSGANEQFF.